This T cell receptor beta chain was sequenced for a study of identifying expanded T cells in peripheral blood. Measured with immunoSEQ multiplex PCR; TCRdb has only the in-frame clones, and not every one. The table lists 85,000 to 120,000 clones, about 91% of them singletons. Trimming pared 4 bases from V and 3 bases from J, leaving 13 bases between. CDR3 length: 14 amino acids. Germline V lookup: CDR1 GTSNPN, CDR2 SVGIG (reference sequence). The clonotype comes from a person aged 18 to 70 in good health. This chain joins TRBV30 and TRBJ1-3; D not certain. The specimen was blood. As DNA, the CDR3 is TGTGCCTGGACCAACGGGTTGTATGGAAACACCATATATTTT. Protein sequence: CAWTNGLYGNTIYF.